This record concerns one T cell receptor beta chain sequence. V dropped 6 bases and J dropped 2; count of bases not matched to a gene: 20. This CDR3 comprises 19 residues. The V gene's germline CDR1 is LGHNA and CDR2 YNFKEQ. The source of the sample is a study of T-cell reconstitution after alpha-beta-depleted transplantation in children. TCRbeta library construction was performed incorporating unique molecular identifiers. Using its own MiXCR run on the PCR reads, TCRdb lists one record per CDR3 protein. This table holds 640,000 or so distinct CDR3 sequences, 16% found once. This material consisted of PBMCs from the stem cell graft donor, taken from the stem cell graft. The chain carries TRBV4-2 and TRBJ2-3; 7 nucleotides line up with TRBD1. This TCR came from a human donor who donated a stem cell graft to a child with acute myeloid leukemia. The CDR3 is CASRNIGAADRSNTDTQYF. The DNA of the CDR3 is TGTGCCAGCAGGAATATTGGGGCCGCGGACAGGTCTAACACAGATACGCAGTATTTT.